This T cell receptor (beta chain) was sequenced in a study of cytomegalovirus exposure and HLA in healthy donors. The PCR contained 60 Vbeta and 13 Jbeta primers. In the study's own analysis: There were tens of millions of unique TCR beta chains by a later count, and 10 million to 12 million of them were shared. Assay: immunoSEQ multiplex PCR; the TCRdb copy retains only in-frame clones and omits some. Clonal size and the V and J genes are those of that table, whereas D and trimming came from the DNA. The sample holds some 130,000 clones, approximately 62% seen once. This clone has just a few counts. Trimming pared 4 bases from V and 7 bases from J, leaving 20 bases between. This CDR3 region has 15 residues. Germline V gene data show CDR1 as LNHDA and CDR2 as SQIVND (reference sequence).

Sequenced sample: PBMCs. This TCR was sampled from a human donor in good health. V gene TRBV19 combines with J gene TRBJ2-7; possibly TRBD1 for D (5 bases). The DNA of the CDR3 is TGTGCCAGTAGTACCACTCCTGGGGCGGCGGATGAGCAGTACTTC. Amino acids: CASSTTPGAADEQYF.